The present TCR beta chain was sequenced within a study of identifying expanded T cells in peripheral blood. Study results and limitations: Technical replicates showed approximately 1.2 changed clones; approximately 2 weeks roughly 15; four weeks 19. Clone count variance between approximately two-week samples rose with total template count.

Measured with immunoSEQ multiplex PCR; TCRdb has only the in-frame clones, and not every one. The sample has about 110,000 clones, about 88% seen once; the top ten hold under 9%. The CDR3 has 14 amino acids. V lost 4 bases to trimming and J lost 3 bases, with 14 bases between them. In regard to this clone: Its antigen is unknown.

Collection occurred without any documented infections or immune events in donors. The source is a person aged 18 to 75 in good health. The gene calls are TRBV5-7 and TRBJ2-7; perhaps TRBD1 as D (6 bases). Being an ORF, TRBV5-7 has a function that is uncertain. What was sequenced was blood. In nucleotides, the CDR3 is TGTGCCAGCAGCCAACGGACAGAAATCTACGAGCAGTACTTC. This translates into CASSQRTEIYEQYF.